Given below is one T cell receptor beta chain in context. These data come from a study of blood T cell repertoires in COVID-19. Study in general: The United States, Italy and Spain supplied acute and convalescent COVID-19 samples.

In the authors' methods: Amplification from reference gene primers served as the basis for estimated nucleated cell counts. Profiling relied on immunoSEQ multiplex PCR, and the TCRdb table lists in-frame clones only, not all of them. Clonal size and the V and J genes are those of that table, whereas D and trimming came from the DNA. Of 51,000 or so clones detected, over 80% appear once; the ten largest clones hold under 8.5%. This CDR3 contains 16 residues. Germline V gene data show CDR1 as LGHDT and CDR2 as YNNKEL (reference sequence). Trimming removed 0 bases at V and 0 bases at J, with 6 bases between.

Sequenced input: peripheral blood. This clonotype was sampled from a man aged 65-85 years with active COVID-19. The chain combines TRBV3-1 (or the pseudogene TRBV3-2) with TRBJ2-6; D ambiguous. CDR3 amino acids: CASSQDSSSGANVLTF. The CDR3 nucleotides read TGTGCCAGCAGCCAAGATTCCAGCTCTGGGGCCAACGTCCTGACTTTC.